This T cell receptor beta chain was identified during a study of shared clonotypes between healthy human individuals. Study conclusions and caveats: Inspection by rarefaction showed sorted-subset sequencing to be incomplete despite large depth.

Data came from immunoSEQ multiplex PCR; TCRdb stores just in-frame clones and leaves some out. The sample holds about 2.4 million clones, around nine tenths seen once. V lost 2 bases and J 4 bases, leaving 12 bases between the germline ends. Germline V gene data show CDR1 as SGHNT and CDR2 as YYREEE (reference sequence). The CDR3 spans 15 residues. As to this clone: Its antigen is as yet unknown.

Sequences were obtained from naive CD4+ T cells sorted from blood. Stated subset: CD45RA+ positively selected. The origin of this receptor is a man younger than 30 in good health. The chain has TRBV5-4 and TRBJ2-2; unclear D gene. The CDR3 reads CASSLSGRGTGELFF. CDR3 sequence (DNA): TGTGCCAGCAGCTTAAGTGGGCGCGGCACCGGGGAGCTGTTTTTT.